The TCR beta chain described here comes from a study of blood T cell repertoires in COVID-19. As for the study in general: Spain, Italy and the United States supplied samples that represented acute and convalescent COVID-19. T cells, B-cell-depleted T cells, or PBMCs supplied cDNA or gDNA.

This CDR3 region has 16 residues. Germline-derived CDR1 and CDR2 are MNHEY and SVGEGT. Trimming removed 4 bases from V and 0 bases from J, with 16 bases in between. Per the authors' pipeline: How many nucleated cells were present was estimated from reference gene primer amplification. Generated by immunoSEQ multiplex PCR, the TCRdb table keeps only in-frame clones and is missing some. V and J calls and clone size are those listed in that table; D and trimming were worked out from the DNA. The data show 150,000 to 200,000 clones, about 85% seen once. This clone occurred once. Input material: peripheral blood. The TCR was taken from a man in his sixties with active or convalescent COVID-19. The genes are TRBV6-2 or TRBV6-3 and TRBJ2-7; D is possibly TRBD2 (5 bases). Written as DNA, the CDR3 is TGTGCCAGCAGTTCCGGCGGCGGGTCGCCCTCCTACGAGCAGTACTTC. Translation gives CASSSGGGSPSYEQYF.